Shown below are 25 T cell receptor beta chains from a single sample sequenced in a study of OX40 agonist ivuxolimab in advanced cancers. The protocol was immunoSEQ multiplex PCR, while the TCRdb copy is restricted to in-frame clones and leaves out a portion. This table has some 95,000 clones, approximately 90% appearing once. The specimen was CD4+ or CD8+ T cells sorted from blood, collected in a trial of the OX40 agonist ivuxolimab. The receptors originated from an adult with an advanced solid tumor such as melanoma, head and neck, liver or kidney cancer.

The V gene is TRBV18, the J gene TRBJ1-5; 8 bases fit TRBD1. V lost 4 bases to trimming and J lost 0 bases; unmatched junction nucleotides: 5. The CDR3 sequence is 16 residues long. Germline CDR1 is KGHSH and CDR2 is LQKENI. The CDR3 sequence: CASSLGQGLSNQPQHF. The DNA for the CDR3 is TGTGCCAGCTCACTCGGACAGGGCCTTAGCAATCAGCCCCAGCATTTT.

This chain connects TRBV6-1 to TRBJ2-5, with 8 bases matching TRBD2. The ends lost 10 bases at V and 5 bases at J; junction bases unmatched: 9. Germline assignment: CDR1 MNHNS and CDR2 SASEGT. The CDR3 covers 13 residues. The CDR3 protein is CATLVSGTETQYF. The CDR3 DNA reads TGTGCCACGCTCGTTAGCGGGACGGAGACCCAGTACTTC.

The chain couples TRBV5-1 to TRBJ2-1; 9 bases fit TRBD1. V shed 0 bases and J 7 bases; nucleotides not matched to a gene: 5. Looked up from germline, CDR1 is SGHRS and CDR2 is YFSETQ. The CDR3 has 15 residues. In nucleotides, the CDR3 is TGCGCCAGCAGCTTGGCCGGGACAGGGTTGAATGAGCAGTTCTTC. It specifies CASSLAGTGLNEQFF. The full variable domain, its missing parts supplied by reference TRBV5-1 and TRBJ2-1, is KAGVTQTPRYLIKTRGQQVTLSCSPISGHRSVSWYQQTPGQGLQFLFEYFSETQRNKGNFPGRFSGRQFSNSRSEMNVSTLELGDSALYLCASSLAGTGLNEQFFGPGTRLTVL.

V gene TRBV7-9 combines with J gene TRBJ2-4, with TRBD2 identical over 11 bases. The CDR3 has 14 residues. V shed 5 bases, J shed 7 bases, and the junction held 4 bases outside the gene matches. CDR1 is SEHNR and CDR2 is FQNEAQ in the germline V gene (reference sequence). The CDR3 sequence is CASSPLAGVNIQYF. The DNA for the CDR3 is TGTGCCAGCAGCCCACTAGCGGGAGTGAACATTCAGTACTTC.

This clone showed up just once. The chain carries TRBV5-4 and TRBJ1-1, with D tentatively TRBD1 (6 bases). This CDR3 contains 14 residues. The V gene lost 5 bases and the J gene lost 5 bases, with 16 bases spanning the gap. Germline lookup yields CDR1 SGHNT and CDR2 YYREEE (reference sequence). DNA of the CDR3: TGTGCCAGCAGGATGGGCCCTGACAGGACTGAAGCTTTCTTT. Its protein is CASRMGPDRTEAFF.

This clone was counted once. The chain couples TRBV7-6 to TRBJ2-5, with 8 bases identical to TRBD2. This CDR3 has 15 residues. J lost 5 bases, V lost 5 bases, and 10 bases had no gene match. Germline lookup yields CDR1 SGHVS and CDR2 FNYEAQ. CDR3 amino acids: CASSHDAGGRETQYF. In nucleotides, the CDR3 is TGTGCCAGCAGCCACGATGCGGGGGGCCGGGAGACCCAGTACTTC.

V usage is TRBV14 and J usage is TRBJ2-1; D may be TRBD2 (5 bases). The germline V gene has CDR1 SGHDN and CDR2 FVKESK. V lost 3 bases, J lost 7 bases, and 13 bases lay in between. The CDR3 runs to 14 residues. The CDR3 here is CASSQWEPRNEQFF. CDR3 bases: TGTGCCAGCAGCCAGTGGGAGCCCCGTAATGAGCAGTTCTTC.

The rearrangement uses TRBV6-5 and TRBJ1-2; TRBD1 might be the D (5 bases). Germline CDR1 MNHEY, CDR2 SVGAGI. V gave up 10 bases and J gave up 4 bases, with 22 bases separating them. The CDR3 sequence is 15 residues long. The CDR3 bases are TGTGCCACCCGAAAGGACGGGGGATCCCTCTATGGCTACACCTTC. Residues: CATRKDGGSLYGYTF.

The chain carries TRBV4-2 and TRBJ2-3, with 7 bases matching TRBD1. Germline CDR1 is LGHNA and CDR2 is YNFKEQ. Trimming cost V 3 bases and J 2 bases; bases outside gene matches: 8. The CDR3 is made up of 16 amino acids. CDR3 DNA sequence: TGTGCCAGCAGCCAGCCGACAGGGTCCTTCACAGATACGCAGTATTTT. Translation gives CASSQPTGSFTDTQYF.

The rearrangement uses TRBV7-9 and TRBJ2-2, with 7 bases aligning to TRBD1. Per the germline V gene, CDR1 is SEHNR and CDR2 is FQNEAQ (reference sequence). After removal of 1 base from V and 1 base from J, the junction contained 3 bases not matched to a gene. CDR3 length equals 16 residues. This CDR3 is CASSLGRTGNTGELFF. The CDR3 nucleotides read TGTGCCAGCAGCTTAGGCCGGACAGGGAACACCGGGGAGCTGTTTTTT.

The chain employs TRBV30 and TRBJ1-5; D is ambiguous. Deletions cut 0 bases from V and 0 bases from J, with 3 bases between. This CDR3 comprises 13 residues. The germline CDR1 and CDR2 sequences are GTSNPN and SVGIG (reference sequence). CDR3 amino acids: CAWSVGSNQPQHF. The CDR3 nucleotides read TGTGCCTGGAGTGTTGGTAGCAATCAGCCCCAGCATTTT. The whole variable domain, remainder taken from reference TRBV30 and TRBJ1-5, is SQTIHQWPATLVQPVGSPLSLECTVEGTSNPNLYWYRQAAGRGLQLLFYSVGIGQISSEVPQNLSASRPQDRQFILSSKKLLLSDSGFYLCAWSVGSNQPQHFGDGTRLSIL.

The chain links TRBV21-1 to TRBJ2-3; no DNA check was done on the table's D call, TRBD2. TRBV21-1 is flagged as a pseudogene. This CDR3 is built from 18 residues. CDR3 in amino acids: CASSFRLAGGPRGDTQYF. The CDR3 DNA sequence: TGTGCCAGCAGCTTCCGACTAGCGGGAGGGCCGCGGGGTGATACGCAGTATTTT.

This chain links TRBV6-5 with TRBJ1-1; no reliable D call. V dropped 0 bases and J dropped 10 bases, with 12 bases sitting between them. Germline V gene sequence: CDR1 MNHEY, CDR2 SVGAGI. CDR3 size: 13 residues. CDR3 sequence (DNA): TGTGCCAGCAGTTACTCGAGTCCGCCGGCAGCTTTCTTT. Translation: CASSYSSPPAAFF.

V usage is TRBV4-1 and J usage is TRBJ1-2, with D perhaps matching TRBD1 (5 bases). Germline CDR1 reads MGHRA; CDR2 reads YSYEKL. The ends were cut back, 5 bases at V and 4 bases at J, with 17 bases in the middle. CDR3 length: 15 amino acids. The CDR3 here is CASSDNQGTPYGYTF. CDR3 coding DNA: TGCGCCAGCAGCGATAATCAGGGTACCCCCTATGGCTACACCTTC.

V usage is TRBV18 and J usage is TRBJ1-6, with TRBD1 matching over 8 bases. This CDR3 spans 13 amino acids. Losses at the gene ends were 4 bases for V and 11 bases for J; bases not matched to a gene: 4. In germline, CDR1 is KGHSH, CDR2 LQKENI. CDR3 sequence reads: CASSLDRGAPLHF. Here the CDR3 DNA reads TGTGCCAGCTCACTAGACAGGGGAGCACCCCTCCACTTT.

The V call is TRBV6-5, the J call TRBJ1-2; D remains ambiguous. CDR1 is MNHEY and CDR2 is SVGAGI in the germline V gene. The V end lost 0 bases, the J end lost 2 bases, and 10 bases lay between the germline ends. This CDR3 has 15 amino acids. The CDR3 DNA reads TGTGCCAGCAGTTACTCGCCCGATCCCAACTATGGCTACACCTTC. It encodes CASSYSPDPNYGYTF.

The CDR3 bases are TGTGCCAGCTCACCGTATGAGATGAGCAGCTCCTATAATTCACCCCTCCACTTT. Translated: CASSPYEMSSSYNSPLHF. The chain couples TRBV18 to TRBJ1-6; D not certain. The CDR3 runs to 18 residues. V was cut by 3 bases and J by 0 bases, with 15 bases left in between. The germline CDR1 and CDR2 sequences are KGHSH and LQKENI.

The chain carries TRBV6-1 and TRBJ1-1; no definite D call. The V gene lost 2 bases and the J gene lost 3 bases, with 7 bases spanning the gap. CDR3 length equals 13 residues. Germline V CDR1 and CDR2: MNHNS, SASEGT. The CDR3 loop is CASSEYTDTEAFF. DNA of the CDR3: TGTGCCAGCAGTGAATACACAGACACTGAAGCTTTCTTT.

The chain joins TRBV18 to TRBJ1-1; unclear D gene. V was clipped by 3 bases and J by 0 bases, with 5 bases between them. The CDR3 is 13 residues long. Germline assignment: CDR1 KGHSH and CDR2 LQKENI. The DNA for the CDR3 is TGTGCCAGCTCACCGCCAGTGAACACTGAAGCTTTCTTT. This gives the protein CASSPPVNTEAFF.

The CDR3 region has the DNA TGTGCCAGCAGATCGGGACAGGGGCGAAATTTCTTT. Translating gives CASRSGQGRNFF. The chain couples TRBV6-6 to TRBJ1-1; TRBD1 matches at 10 bases. V trimming: 6 bases; J trimming: 13 bases; junction bases outside the gene matches: 8. The CDR3 runs 12 residues. Germline V gene data show CDR1 as MNHNY and CDR2 as SVGAGI (reference sequence).

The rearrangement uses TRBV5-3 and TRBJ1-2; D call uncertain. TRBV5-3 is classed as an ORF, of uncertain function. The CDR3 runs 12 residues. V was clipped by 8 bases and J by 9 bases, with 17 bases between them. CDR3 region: CASSAGQHSYTF. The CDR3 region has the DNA TGTGCCAGCAGCGCCGGTCAGCATAGCTACACCTTC.

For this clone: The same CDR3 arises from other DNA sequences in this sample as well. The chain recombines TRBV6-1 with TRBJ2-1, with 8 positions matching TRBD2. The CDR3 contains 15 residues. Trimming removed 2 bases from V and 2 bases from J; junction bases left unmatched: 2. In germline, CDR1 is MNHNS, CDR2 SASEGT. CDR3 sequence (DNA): TGTGCCAGCAGTGAACAAGCGGGAGCCTACAATGAGCAGTTCTTC. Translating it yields CASSEQAGAYNEQFF.

CDR3 sequence (DNA): TGTGCCAGCAGTTACGGCAAGGCCTCAGAGCCCCAGCATTTT. It yields the protein CASSYGKASEPQHF. V usage is TRBV6-5 and J usage is TRBJ1-5; no clear D. The V end lost 2 bases, the J end lost 8 bases, and 13 bases lay between the germline ends. Germline values: CDR1 MNHEY, CDR2 SVGAGI. The CDR3 length is 14 residues.

This CDR3 reads CAWKAGGPERELFF. The CDR3 region has the DNA TGTGCCTGGAAGGCGGGAGGGCCAGAACGGGAGCTGTTTTTT. The rearrangement joins TRBV30 to TRBJ2-2; 9 bases agree with TRBD2. The CDR3 extends over 14 amino acids. Trimming cost V 4 bases and J 9 bases; bases outside gene matches: 9. Germline V gene lookup returns CDR1 GTSNPN and CDR2 SVGIG (reference sequence).

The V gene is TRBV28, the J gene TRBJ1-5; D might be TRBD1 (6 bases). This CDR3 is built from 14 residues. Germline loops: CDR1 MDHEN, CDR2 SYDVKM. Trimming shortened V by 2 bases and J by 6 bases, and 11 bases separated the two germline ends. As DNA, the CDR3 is TGTGCCAGCAGTTTAGTCACAGGGAGTCAGCCCCAGCATTTT. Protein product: CASSLVTGSQPQHF.